The 10 T cell receptor beta chains given below trace back to one sample, sequenced in a study of cytomegalovirus exposure and HLA in healthy donors. With 60 Vbeta and 13 Jbeta primers, the PCR was carried out. Method: immunoSEQ multiplex PCR; TCRdb's copy keeps in-frame clones and lacks some. This table has roughly 130,000 clones, approximately 80% appearing once. The sequenced material came from PBMCs. Every receptor here comes from a male donor in good health and CMV-seronegative.

This chain joins TRBV10-2 and TRBJ2-3; TRBD2 matches 16 bases. Looked up from germline, CDR1 is WSHSY and CDR2 is SAAADI. This CDR3 is 18 amino acids long. V was clipped by 4 bases and J by 2 bases; unmatched bases: 6. This CDR3 is CASSASGTSGGATDTQYF. CDR3 sequence (DNA): TGCGCCAGCAGTGCCTCCGGGACTAGCGGGGGGGCCACAGATACGCAGTATTTT.

The gene calls are TRBV7-9 and TRBJ2-5, with a possible D match to TRBD2 (6 bases). The CDR3 spans 13 residues. Germline values: CDR1 SEHNR, CDR2 FQNEAQ (reference sequence). V was cut by 0 bases and J by 11 bases, with 13 bases left in between. CDR3 sequence reads: CASSLALSGEQYF. CDR3 in DNA: TGTGCCAGCAGCTTAGCGCTATCGGGGGAGCAGTACTTC.

This clone has a handful of counts. The rearrangement links TRBV9 to TRBJ2-7; 13 positions agree with TRBD2. J was trimmed by 7 bases and V by 2 bases; bases with no gene match: 3. Per the germline V gene, CDR1 is SGDLS and CDR2 is YYNGEE. The CDR3 length is 14 residues. The CDR3 DNA reads TGTGCCAGCAGCGTCGGGACTAGCGGGAATGAGCAGTACTTC. Protein: CASSVGTSGNEQYF.

The chain joins TRBV5-4 to TRBJ2-2; D possibly corresponds to TRBD2 (6 bases). CDR1 SGHNT and CDR2 YYREEE come from the germline V gene (reference sequence). The length of the CDR3 is 14 residues. Trimming removed 3 bases at V and 5 bases at J, with 11 bases between. CDR3 bases: TGTGCCAGCAGCTGGGAGGCCCCAACCGGGGAGCTGTTTTTT. It encodes CASSWEAPTGELFF.

The gene calls are TRBV10-2 and TRBJ2-3; TRBD2 might be the D (6 bases). The germline gives CDR1 WSHSY, CDR2 SAAADI. The V gene lost 8 bases and the J gene lost 1 base, with 10 bases spanning the gap. The CDR3 length is 13 residues. DNA for the CDR3: TGCGCCAGCGGTGGCGGGGGCACAGATACGCAGTATTTT. As protein: CASGGGGTDTQYF.

As concerns this clone: Distinct nucleotide sequences in the sample also encode this CDR3. The chain has TRBV27 and TRBJ1-5; D not certain. Germline CDR1 and CDR2: MNHEY and SMNVEV (reference sequence). With 1 base removed from V and 2 bases from J, the gap between germline ends came to 3 bases. The CDR3 has 13 amino acids. This CDR3 is CASSLLGNQPQHF. CDR3 DNA: TGTGCCAGCAGTTTATTAGGCAATCAGCCCCAGCATTTT.

V gene TRBV6-4 combines with J gene TRBJ2-3, with TRBD1 matching 8 bases. This CDR3 spans 14 amino acids. Losses at the gene ends were 0 bases for V and 4 bases for J; bases not matched to a gene: 0. CDR1 and CDR2 from the germline V gene are MRHNA and SNTAGT. The CDR3 loop is CASSDSQGADTQYF. The CDR3 DNA follows: TGTGCCAGCAGTGACTCACAGGGGGCAGATACGCAGTATTTT.

The rearrangement uses TRBV6-1 and TRBJ2-7; D might be TRBD1 (6 bases). Trimming took off 8 bases at V and 1 base at J, with 15 bases between the two ends. The CDR3 runs 14 residues. Germline CDR1 and CDR2: MNHNS and SASEGT. The CDR3 sequence is CASLVRRGSYEQYF. CDR3 bases: TGTGCCAGCCTTGTACGCAGGGGATCCTACGAGCAGTACTTC.

The V call is TRBV5-1, the J call TRBJ1-4, with 12 bases that match TRBD1. With 4 bases clipped from V and 1 base from J, the junction kept 8 bases outside the gene matches. Per germline, CDR1 SGHRS and CDR2 YFSETQ. The CDR3 is 18 residues long. This CDR3 is CASSQWGQGALTNEKLFF. The CDR3 region has the DNA TGCGCCAGCAGCCAGTGGGGACAGGGGGCTTTAACTAATGAAAAACTGTTTTTT.

Note on this clone: Compared with germline, one end of the junction differs, possibly owing to a read error. The chain links TRBV29-1 to TRBJ2-6; 10 nucleotides match TRBD2. The length of the CDR3 is 16 residues. CDR1 and CDR2 (germline): SQVTM, ANQGSEA. The CDR3 here is CSVIAGGISGANGLTF. The CDR3 nucleotides read TGCAGCGTAATAGCGGGAGGCATCTCTGGGGCCAACGGCCTGACTTTC.